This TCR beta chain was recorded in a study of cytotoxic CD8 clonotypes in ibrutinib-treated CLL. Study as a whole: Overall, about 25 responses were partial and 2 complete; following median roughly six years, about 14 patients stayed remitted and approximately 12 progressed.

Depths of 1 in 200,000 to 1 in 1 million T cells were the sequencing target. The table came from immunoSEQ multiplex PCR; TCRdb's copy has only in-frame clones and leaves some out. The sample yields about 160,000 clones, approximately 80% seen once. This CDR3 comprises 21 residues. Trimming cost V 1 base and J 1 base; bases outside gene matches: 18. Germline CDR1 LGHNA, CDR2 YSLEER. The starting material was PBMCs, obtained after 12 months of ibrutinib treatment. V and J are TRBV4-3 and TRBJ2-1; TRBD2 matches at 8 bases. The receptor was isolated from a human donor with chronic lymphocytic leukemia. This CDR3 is CASSQVWVSGDLEGSYNEQFF. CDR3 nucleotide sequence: TGCGCCAGCAGCCAAGTGTGGGTTAGCGGGGACTTAGAGGGGTCCTACAATGAGCAGTTCTTC.